A single sample gave rise to the 9 T cell receptor beta chains below, sequenced in a study of shared clonotypes between healthy human individuals. Method: immunoSEQ multiplex PCR; TCRdb's copy keeps in-frame clones and lacks some. The sample records some 1 million clones, around 74% being singletons. The sequenced sample was memory CD4+ T cells sorted from blood. The subset denotes: CD45RA-negative fraction. These receptors were obtained from a man between 18 and 35 years old in good health.

This CDR3 reads CARSLAGTGHPFDEQYF. CDR3 DNA sequence: TGTGCCAGAAGCTTAGCGGGAACAGGGCACCCGTTTGATGAGCAGTACTTC. V gene TRBV7-5 combines with J gene TRBJ2-7; TRBD1 is the table's D call, not checked against the DNA. TRBV7-5 is noted as a pseudogene. This CDR3 has 17 residues.

V gene TRBV30 combines with J gene TRBJ2-3, with a possible D match to TRBD2 (5 bases). The CDR3 is made up of 14 amino acids. The V gene lost 2 bases and the J gene lost 4 bases, with 13 bases spanning the gap. Germline V gives CDR1 GTSNPN, CDR2 SVGIG (reference sequence). CDR3 amino acids: CAWSSMVGADTQYF. CDR3 DNA: TGTGCCTGGAGTTCTATGGTGGGAGCAGATACGCAGTATTTT. Full variable domain (outside the CDR3, taken from reference TRBV30 and TRBJ2-3): SQTIHQWPATLVQPVGSPLSLECTVEGTSNPNLYWYRQAAGRGLQLLFYSVGIGQISSEVPQNLSASRPQDRQFILSSKKLLLSDSGFYLCAWSSMVGADTQYFGPGTRLTVL.

The chain combines TRBV4-1 with TRBJ1-2; tentative D call: TRBD1 (5 bases). Germline V CDR1 and CDR2: MGHRA, YSYEKL. This CDR3 is 16 amino acids long. The V and J ends lost 1 base and 2 bases respectively, with 14 bases between them. CDR3 sequence: CASSQGGIGWNYGYTF. The CDR3 DNA is TGCGCCAGCAGCCAAGGGGGGATCGGCTGGAACTATGGCTACACCTTC.

The CDR3 loop is CASSDVIAGGEYEQYF. CDR3 sequence (DNA): TGTGCCAGCAGTGACGTAATAGCGGGAGGGGAGTACGAGCAGTACTTC. This chain links TRBV6-4 with TRBJ2-7, with 11 bases lining up with TRBD2. The V segment lost 2 bases and the J segment 4 bases; nucleotides outside the gene matches: 7. The CDR3 length is 16 residues. In germline, CDR1 is MRHNA, CDR2 SNTAGT.

V usage is TRBV27 and J usage is TRBJ2-1, with TRBD2 matching 7 bases. Unmatched junction bases numbered 16, after V lost 8 bases and J lost 9 bases. Looked up from germline, CDR1 is MNHEY and CDR2 is SMNVEV (reference sequence). The CDR3 is 15 residues long. Written as DNA, the CDR3 is TGTGCCAGCCGGGAACTAGCGCCCCCGTGGAGTGAGCAGTTCTTC. Translating it yields CASRELAPPWSEQFF.

The V gene is TRBV30, the J gene TRBJ1-1; D gene ambiguous. This CDR3 has 12 amino acids. Germline V CDR1 and CDR2: GTSNPN, SVGIG (reference sequence). V was shortened by 3 bases and J by 0 bases, with 5 bases between the two germline ends. The DNA for the CDR3 is TGTGCCTGGAGCTTAGTGAACACTGAAGCTTTCTTT. It encodes CAWSLVNTEAFF.

The rearrangement joins TRBV10-1 to TRBJ2-5; D not certain. V was cut by 4 bases and J by 1 base, with 7 bases left in between. The CDR3 has 13 residues. Germline CDR1 reads WNHNN; CDR2 reads SYGVQD (reference sequence). CDR3 coding DNA: TGCGCCAGCAGTGGTGCCTCCCAAGAGACCCAGTACTTC. It encodes CASSGASQETQYF.

The chain links TRBV10-2 to TRBJ1-5; no clear D. The CDR3 has 13 amino acids. The V end was cut by 6 bases, the J end by 0 bases, with 6 bases between. Germline values: CDR1 WSHSY, CDR2 SAAADI. The CDR3 loop reads CASRVNSNQPQHF. CDR3 sequence (DNA): TGCGCCAGCAGGGTGAATAGCAATCAGCCCCAGCATTTT.

This clone came up many times. The gene calls are TRBV4-1 and TRBJ1-2, with 10 bases matching TRBD1. V was clipped by 1 base and J by 6 bases; unmatched bases: 8. Germline-derived CDR1 and CDR2 are MGHRA and YSYEKL. CDR3 length equals 16 residues. The CDR3 protein is CASSQASGTGVNGYTF. CDR3 bases: TGCGCCAGCAGCCAAGCATCCGGGACAGGGGTTAATGGCTACACCTTC.